Included here is one T cell receptor beta chain sequence, with context. The sample belongs to a study of T-cell reconstitution after alpha-beta-depleted transplantation in children. Germline-derived CDR1 and CDR2 are SGHTA and FQGNSA. Between the trimmed V and J ends, which lost 1 base and 1 base, there was a span of 16 bases. This CDR3 contains 17 residues. Unique molecular identifiers were incorporated during preparation of the TCRbeta library. TCRdb used MiXCR to reprocess the PCR reads, holding one entry per CDR3 protein. The data hold around 580,000 distinct CDR3 sequences, with 20% to 25% observed a single time.

Sequencing was performed on PBMCs, mostly from graft donor cells, taken 360 days after TCRalphabeta/CD19-depleted stem cell transplant. The V gene is TRBV7-2, the J gene TRBJ2-5, with D possibly TRBD1 on 5 matching bases. The receptor was derived from a boy under three years old who had a stem cell transplant for acute myeloid leukemia, so the T cells may come from the graft donor. CDR3 nucleotides: TGTGCCAGCAGCTTAGTTCACAGGCCAATATTCCAAGAGACCCAGTACTTC. It yields the protein CASSLVHRPIFQETQYF.